Following are 21 T cell receptor beta chains from one sample sequenced in a study. TCRdb re-analysed the RT-PCR reads in MiXCR, keeping a single row per CDR3 protein. The table shows fewer than 800,000 distinct CDR3 sequences, with 11% to 15% occurring only once. Sequenced material: memory CD4+ T cells from blood. Source of these receptors: a female donor in good health, serving as a healthy control.

This clonotype was observed many times. V and J are TRBV24-1 and TRBJ2-6; D unclear. Trimming left V 5 bases short and J 0 bases short, with 4 bases between. The CDR3 has 14 residues. The germline gives CDR1 KGHDR, CDR2 SFDVKD. CDR3 DNA sequence: TGTGCCACCAGTGGTTCCTCTGGGGCCAACGTCCTGACTTTC. It encodes CATSGSSGANVLTF.

This chain connects TRBV18 to TRBJ2-7; 8 bases fit TRBD1. The CDR3 has 13 amino acids. Germline values: CDR1 KGHSH, CDR2 LQKENI. V shed 8 bases, J shed 6 bases, and the junction held 9 bases outside the gene matches. The CDR3 bases are TGTGCCAGCCTAAGGGACAGGCGTTCCGAGCAGTACTTC. Translation gives CASLRDRRSEQYF.

This clonotype was detected a few times. The chain combines TRBV5-6 with TRBJ2-2; the D is unclear. CDR1 SGHDT and CDR2 YYEEEE come from the germline V gene. Trimming pared 3 bases from V and 4 bases from J, leaving 13 bases between. This CDR3 has 15 amino acids. The CDR3 DNA reads as TGTGCCAGCAGCTCGCGACTCCTTAGCACCGGGGAGCTGTTTTTT. As protein: CASSSRLLSTGELFF. The full variable domain, rest sourced from reference TRBV5-6 and TRBJ2-2, is DAGVTQSPTHLIKTRGQQVTLRCSPKSGHDTVSWYQQALGQGPQFIFQYYEEEERQRGNFPDRFSGHQFPNYSSELNVNALLLGDSALYLCASSSRLLSTGELFFGEGSRLTVL.

This clonotype was found many times. The CDR3: CASSYGQGWSPSPLHF. The DNA for the CDR3 is TGTGCCAGCAGTTACGGACAGGGGTGGTCACCCTCACCCCTCCACTTT. The rearrangement joins TRBV6-5 to TRBJ1-6; 9 positions agree with TRBD1. The J segment lost 10 bases and the V segment lost 2 bases, leaving 9 bases of the junction unmatched. The CDR3 has 16 amino acids. The germline V gene encodes CDR1 MNHEY and CDR2 SVGAGI.

This sequence joins TRBV6-1 and TRBJ2-6; D is undetermined. Germline V gene lookup returns CDR1 MNHNS and CDR2 SASEGT. Trimming pared 8 bases from V and 2 bases from J, leaving 13 bases between. The length of the CDR3 is 15 residues. The CDR3 region is CASFGYSAGANVLTF. In nucleotides, the CDR3 is TGTGCCAGCTTCGGATACTCCGCTGGGGCCAACGTCCTGACTTTC.

The gene calls are TRBV19 and TRBJ2-6; maybe TRBD1 (6 bases). The V end lost 7 bases, the J end lost 0 bases, and 13 bases lay between the germline ends. The CDR3 has 16 amino acids. Germline V gives CDR1 LNHDA, CDR2 SQIVND (reference sequence). Here the CDR3 DNA reads TGTGCCAGTACCACTAACAGGGCCTCTGGGGCCAACGTCCTGACTTTC. Amino acid sequence: CASTTNRASGANVLTF.

This clonotype occurred a few times. The V gene is TRBV5-8, the J gene TRBJ2-3; tentative D call: TRBD1 (6 bases). CDR3 length equals 14 residues. Trimming took 4 bases from V and 6 from J, leaving 15 bases between them. Germline lookup yields CDR1 SGHTS and CDR2 YDEGEE. This CDR3 reads CASSTGLQGDTQYF. The CDR3 nucleotides are TGTGCCAGCAGCACCGGTCTCCAGGGGGATACGCAGTATTTT.

The chain uses TRBV19 and TRBJ1-5, with 8 bases lining up with TRBD1. Germline CDR1 LNHDA, CDR2 SQIVND (reference sequence). Trimming at V came to 4 bases and at J to 6 bases, leaving 5 bases not matched to a gene. This CDR3 contains 14 residues. This CDR3 reads CASSTGQGTQPQHF. The CDR3 nucleotides are TGTGCCAGTAGTACCGGACAGGGTACTCAGCCCCAGCATTTT.

There are many counts of this clonotype. CDR3 loop: CASSSTGTGEQFF. For the CDR3, the DNA is TGTGCCAGCAGCTCCACAGGGACCGGTGAGCAGTTCTTC. The rearrangement joins TRBV7-3 to TRBJ2-1; TRBD1 is a possible D gene (6 bases). This CDR3 region has 13 residues. Germline CDR1 is SGHTA and CDR2 is FQGTGA. The V end lost 4 bases, the J end lost 9 bases, and 13 bases lay between the germline ends.

The rearrangement links TRBV4-3 to TRBJ1-6; the D gene is possibly TRBD1 (6 bases). The CDR3 contains 16 residues. The germline gives CDR1 LGHNA, CDR2 YSLEER. Trimming pared 0 bases from V and 5 bases from J, leaving 11 bases between. The CDR3 nucleotides are TGCGCCAGCAGCCAAGATCAGGCAGGGGATAATTCACCCCTCCACTTT. Translation: CASSQDQAGDNSPLHF.

This clonotype has ten or more counts. For the CDR3, the DNA is TGTGCCAGCAGCCCGGACGAATTCATAGCCAAAAACATTCAGTACTTC. Amino acid sequence: CASSPDEFIAKNIQYF. The chain recombines TRBV7-8 with TRBJ2-4; no clear D. The CDR3 has 16 residues. V lost 5 bases and J 0 bases, leaving 14 bases between the germline ends. Germline lookup yields CDR1 SGHVS and CDR2 FQNEAQ.

The CDR3 is CASRQGPTGSNYGYTF. CDR3 bases: TGCGCCAGCAGACAGGGACCGACAGGCTCTAACTATGGCTACACCTTC. The V gene is TRBV5-1, the J gene TRBJ1-2, with D perhaps matching TRBD1 (6 bases). CDR3 length: 16 residues. CDR1 is SGHRS, CDR2 YFSETQ, per germline. V dropped 5 bases and J dropped 0 bases, with 17 bases sitting between them. Full variable domain (remainder filled in from reference TRBV5-1 and TRBJ1-2): KAGVTQTPRYLIKTRGQQVTLSCSPISGHRSVSWYQQTPGQGLQFLFEYFSETQRNKGNFPGRFSGRQFSNSRSEMNVSTLELGDSALYLCASRQGPTGSNYGYTFGSGTRLTVV.

The rearrangement links TRBV20-1 to TRBJ2-3, with D unclear. The CDR3 covers 13 residues. The V gene's germline CDR1 is DFQATT and CDR2 SNEGSKA (reference sequence). V lost 8 bases, J lost 0 bases, and 12 bases lay in between. The CDR3 DNA is TGCAGTCCTTGGACGACTAGCACAGATACGCAGTATTTT. Residues: CSPWTTSTDTQYF.

This clonotype was counted only a few times. The CDR3 nucleotides read TGCGCCAGCAGCTTGGGGTCGGCCGCGAGCAATCAGCCCCAGCATTTT. Its translation: CASSLGSAASNQPQHF. V is TRBV5-1 and J is TRBJ1-5; D remains ambiguous. CDR1 SGHRS and CDR2 YFSETQ come from the germline V gene. The CDR3 runs to 16 residues. Trimming stripped 0 bases from V and 1 base from J, with 11 bases between.

The chain joins TRBV28 to TRBJ1-5; no clear D gene. V lost 6 bases and J 5 bases, leaving 8 bases between the germline ends. Looked up from germline, CDR1 is MDHEN and CDR2 is SYDVKM. The CDR3 runs 12 residues. CDR3 DNA: TGTGCCAGCAGGGGTGGGTATCAGCCCCAGCATTTT. Protein product: CASRGGYQPQHF.

This clonotype has just a few counts. The chain is built from TRBV6-2 or TRBV6-3 and TRBJ2-3; possible D gene TRBD1, 6 bases. Germline V gives CDR1 MNHEY, CDR2 SVGEGT. The V gene lost 2 bases and the J gene lost 4 bases, with 10 bases spanning the gap. The CDR3 has 14 residues. CDR3 protein: CASSYQQGSDTQYF. CDR3 DNA sequence: TGTGCCAGCAGTTACCAACAGGGCTCAGATACGCAGTATTTT.

Many counts were recorded for this clonotype. V usage is TRBV4-2 and J usage is TRBJ1-2; D is unresolved. Germline CDR1 and CDR2: LGHNA and YNFKEQ. The ends were cut back, 1 base at V and 7 bases at J, with 22 bases in the middle. This CDR3 has 17 amino acids. CDR3 sequence (DNA): TGTGCCAGCAGCCAAGTAACAGACCCCTTGGAGAGAGGTGGCTACACCTTC. Translated: CASSQVTDPLERGGYTF.

The chain carries TRBV19 and TRBJ1-2; D unresolved. CDR1 is LNHDA, CDR2 SQIVND, per germline (reference sequence). V was shortened by 5 bases and J by 6 bases, with 16 bases between the two germline ends. The CDR3 is 14 residues long. The CDR3 nucleotides are TGTGCCAGTAGTCTCCCCTATTCGGCCCATGGCTACACCTTC. Encoded protein: CASSLPYSAHGYTF. Full variable domain (missing parts from reference TRBV19 and TRBJ1-2): DGGITQSPKYLFRKEGQNVTLSCEQNLNHDAMYWYRQDPGQGLRLIYYSQIVNDFQKGDIAEGYSVSREKKESFPLTVTSAQKNPTAFYLCASSLPYSAHGYTFGSGTRLTVV.

This clonotype has ten or more counts. V is TRBV2 and J is TRBJ2-1; 7 positions agree with TRBD1. Per germline, CDR1 SNHLY and CDR2 FYNNEI. The J segment lost 7 bases and the V segment lost 5 bases, leaving 14 bases of the junction unmatched. The CDR3 has 16 amino acids. Written as DNA, the CDR3 is TGTGCCAGCAGTTGGGACAGCCCCCCTCGAGGGAATGAGCAGTTCTTC. Its translation is CASSWDSPPRGNEQFF. Full variable domain (rest looked up from reference TRBV2 and TRBJ2-1): EPEVTQTPSHQVTQMGQEVILRCVPISNHLYFYWYRQILGQKVEFLVSFYNNEISEKSEIFDDQFSVERPDGSNFTLKIRSTKLEDSAMYFCASSWDSPPRGNEQFFGPGTRLTVL.

This clonotype was seen many times. The V and J genes are TRBV4-3 and TRBJ2-7, with D perhaps matching TRBD1 (6 bases). Germline V gene lookup returns CDR1 LGHNA and CDR2 YSLEER. The germline V and J ends were trimmed by 1 base and 2 bases, with 12 bases remaining between them. This CDR3 region has 15 residues. The DNA for the CDR3 is TGCGCCAGCAGCCAAGGACAGGTGGGTGCCTACGAGCAGTACTTC. Encoded protein: CASSQGQVGAYEQYF.

This clonotype was observed a few times. The chain employs TRBV5-1 and TRBJ1-1; the match to TRBD1 covers 7 bases. V lost 4 bases, J lost 3 bases, and 6 bases stayed unmatched. Looked up from germline, CDR1 is SGHRS and CDR2 is YFSETQ. The CDR3 loop spans 14 amino acids. The CDR3 reads CASSTRGSDTEAFF. CDR3 nucleotide sequence: TGCGCCAGCAGCACCAGGGGGAGTGACACTGAAGCTTTCTTT.